This is a list of T cell receptor beta chains from one sample in a study of molecular identifiers for immune sequencing clone quantification. Via MiXCR, TCRdb re-called the PCR reads, giving one row per CDR3 protein. Among about half a million distinct CDR3 sequences, over 20% were seen once, and the ten largest hold 0.65% to 0.95%. The sequencing input was naive CD8+ T cells from blood, with Jurkat cell RNA spiked in. These TCRs come from a human donor in good health. Some libraries in this study had Jurkat cell RNA spiked in. CDR3s include the opening cysteine and the closing phenylalanine or tryptophan. A D gene is named only where the DNA matches it firmly. A row's size may be missing; if present it is once, few, many or a size class.

d_gene | len | j_gene | abundance | v_gene | CDR3aa | CDR3nt
NA | 13 | TRBJ2-7 | few | TRBV27 | CASSFGSSDEQYF | TGTGCCAGCAGTTTTGGCAGTTCGGACGAGCAGTACTTC
NA | 16 | TRBJ2-7 | many | TRBV5-1 | CASSPGDSGSSYEQYF | TGCGCCAGCAGCCCGGGGGACAGCGGGAGCTCCTACGAGCAGTACTTC
TRBD2 | 16 | TRBJ2-7 | few | TRBV7-6 | CASSLGGGGGWYEQYF | TGTGCCAGCAGCTTAGGAGGCGGGGGGGGCTGGTACGAGCAGTACTTC
NA | 15 | TRBJ2-7 | NA | TRBV7-9 | CASSLGVGGAYEQCF | TGTGCCAGCAGCTTAGGAGTGGGGGGGGCCTACGAGCAGTGCTTC
NA | 15 | TRBJ2-3 | many | TRBV29-1 | CSVEDRVATQDTQYF | TGCAGCGTTGAAGATCGTGTGGCCACCCAGGATACGCAGTATTTT
NA | 18 | TRBJ2-3 | many | TRBV29-1 | CSVEEVSQGWGFTDTQYF | TGCAGCGTTGAAGAGGTTTCTCAGGGGTGGGGATTCACAGATACGCAGTATTTT
TRBD1 | 15 | TRBJ2-7 | few | TRBV4-3 | CASSPSTGASYEQYF | TGCGCCAGCAGCCCTTCGACAGGGGCCTCCTACGAGCAGTACTTC
NA | 17 | TRBJ2-5 | few | TRBV6-1 | CASSATVPYRIQETQYF | TGTGCCAGCAGCGCCACCGTCCCGTACAGAATCCAAGAGACCCAGTACTTC
NA | 13 | TRBJ1-1 | NA | TRBV20-1 | CSARDGISTEAFF | TGCAGTGCTAGAGACGGGATTAGCACTGAAGCTTTCTTT
NA | 13 | TRBJ1-3 | NA | TRBV6-2/TRBV6-3 | CASSSERGNTIYF | TGTGCCAGCAGTAGCGAACGTGGAAACACCATATATTTT
TRBD1 | 15 | TRBJ2-7 | NA | TRBV7-9 | CASTPPQGNPYEQYF | TGTGCCAGCACCCCCCCACAGGGGAACCCCTACGAGCAGTACTTC
NA | 15 | TRBJ2-7 | few | TRBV4-3 | CASSQGRDTIYEQYF | TGCGCCAGCAGCCAAGGGCGGGACACAATCTACGAGCAGTACTTC
TRBD1 | 17 | TRBJ2-2 | few | TRBV7-6 | CASSYDRDRGGTGELFF | TGTGCCAGCAGTTATGACCGGGACAGGGGTGGAACCGGGGAGCTGTTTTTT
NA | 16 | TRBJ1-1 | many | TRBV4-1 | CASSQDPDGMNTEAFF | TGCGCCAGCAGCCAAGATCCGGACGGCATGAACACTGAAGCTTTCTTT
NA | 14 | TRBJ1-5 | few | TRBV12-3/TRBV12-4 | CASGPGGFNQPQHF | TGTGCCAGCGGACCCGGAGGGTTTAATCAGCCCCAGCATTTT
NA | 15 | TRBJ2-1 | few | TRBV19 | CASSGGTDTTNEQFF | TGTGCCAGTAGTGGCGGGACCGATACAACCAATGAGCAGTTCTTC
NA | 16 | TRBJ2-4 | many | TRBV27 | CASSPMTVLAKNIQYF | TGTGCCAGCAGCCCGATGACAGTACTAGCCAAAAACATTCAGTACTTC
TRBD1 | 16 | TRBJ1-2 | many | TRBV4-1 | CASSQDGGTGGYGYTF | TGCGCCAGCAGCCAAGATGGCGGGACAGGGGGCTATGGCTACACCTTC
NA | 12 | TRBJ2-1 | NA | TRBV30 | CAIKSLTHEQFF | TGTGCCATCAAGTCACTCACCCATGAGCAGTTCTTC
NA | 12 | TRBJ2-1 | few | TRBV12-3/TRBV12-4 | CASSHSGGEQFF | TGTGCCAGCAGCCATAGCGGAGGTGAGCAGTTCTTC
NA | 15 | TRBJ1-1 | few | TRBV19 | CASKTGAGLNTEAFF | TGTGCCAGTAAGACGGGGGCAGGCCTGAACACTGAAGCTTTCTTT
TRBD2 | 18 | TRBJ2-3 | once | TRBV20-1 | CSAPPGTSGNPSTDTQYF | TGCAGTGCTCCACCCGGGACTAGCGGCAATCCTAGCACAGATACGCAGTATTTT
TRBD2 | 15 | TRBJ2-1 | many | TRBV29-1 | CSVESTSGPLDEQFF | TGCAGCGTTGAAAGTACTAGCGGGCCCCTAGATGAGCAGTTCTTC
TRBD2 | 15 | TRBJ2-5 | NA | TRBV28 | CASSLAGGIQETQYF | TGTGCCAGCAGTTTGGCGGGGGGAATACAAGAGACCCAGTACTTC
NA | 15 | TRBJ2-5 | many | TRBV11-2 | CASSLRVVSAGTQYF | TGTGCCAGCAGCTTAAGGGTCGTTTCGGCGGGGACCCAGTACTTC
NA | 13 | TRBJ2-3 | many | TRBV14 | CASSQWTPDTQYF | TGTGCCAGCAGCCAATGGACACCAGATACGCAGTATTTT
TRBD1 | 15 | TRBJ2-7 | NA | TRBV7-9 | CASSWGTGPSYERYF | TGTGCCAGCAGCTGGGGGACAGGGCCATCCTACGAGCGGTACTTC
NA | 13 | TRBJ2-5 | many | TRBV29-1 | CSFRGPYQETQYF | TGCAGCTTCAGGGGACCGTACCAAGAGACCCAGTACTTC
NA | 14 | TRBJ1-6 | many | TRBV3-1 | CASSLVERNSPLHF | TGTGCCAGCAGCCTAGTCGAACGGAATTCACCCCTCCACTTT
NA | 14 | TRBJ2-7 | few | TRBV6-2/TRBV6-3 | CASSYPPGSYEQYF | TGTGCCAGCAGTTATCCCCCAGGGTCCTACGAGCAGTACTTC
NA | 15 | TRBJ2-7 | NA | TRBV5-4 | CASSPTGRDSYEQYF | TGTGCCAGCAGTCCAACGGGACGCGACTCCTACGAGCAGTACTTC
NA | 15 | TRBJ2-7 | few | TRBV6-6 | CASSYSSGSTYEQYF | TGTGCCAGCAGTTACTCATCGGGGTCTACCTACGAGCAGTACTTC
NA | 14 | TRBJ1-1 | NA | TRBV7-9 | CASGFARGGTEAFF | TGTGCCAGCGGCTTCGCGCGGGGGGGCACTGAAGCTTTCTTT
TRBD1 | 14 | TRBJ1-4 | few | TRBV13 | CASSLRTGNEKLFF | TGTGCCAGCAGCCTCCGGACAGGGAATGAAAAACTGTTTTTT
NA | 14 | TRBJ1-1 | many | TRBV19 | CASSINELNTEAFF | TGTGCCAGTAGTATCAACGAATTGAACACTGAAGCTTTCTTT
NA | 14 | TRBJ2-3 | many | TRBV5-6 | CASSLWGVTDTQYF | TGTGCCAGCAGCTTGTGGGGAGTCACAGATACGCAGTATTTT
NA | 13 | TRBJ1-1 | many | TRBV6-2/TRBV6-3 | CASSTTVNTEAFF | TGTGCCAGCAGTACGACAGTGAACACTGAAGCTTTCTTT
TRBD1 | 15 | TRBJ1-4 | few | TRBV15 | CATSAPGQGTEKLFF | TGTGCCACCAGCGCCCCGGGACAGGGAACTGAAAAACTGTTTTTT
NA | 14 | TRBJ2-3 | many | TRBV12-3/TRBV12-4 | CASSYASSTDTQYF | TGTGCCAGCAGTTACGCCTCTAGCACAGATACGCAGTATTTT
TRBD2 | 17 | TRBJ2-3 | few | TRBV7-2 | CASSLGLAGELTDTQYF | TGTGCCAGCAGCTTAGGGTTGGCGGGAGAACTCACAGATACGCAGTATTTT
NA | 15 | TRBJ2-3 | NA | TRBV5-6 | CASNPRDTFTDTQYF | TGTGCCAGCAACCCCCGGGACACCTTCACAGATACGCAGTATTTT
NA | 13 | TRBJ2-2 | few | TRBV7-9 | CASSAGITGELFF | TGTGCCAGCAGCGCAGGGATTACCGGGGAGCTGTTTTTT
NA | 17 | TRBJ2-1 | NA | TRBV4-3 | CASSHLSSPLDNYEQFF | TGCGCCAGCAGCCACCTTAGTTCCCCTTTGGACAATTATGAGCAGTTCTTC
NA | 11 | TRBJ1-5 | NA | TRBV6-6 | CASRDGQPQHF | TGTGCCAGCAGGGATGGTCAGCCCCAGCATTTT
NA | 16 | TRBJ2-3 | NA | TRBV4-1 | CASSPGRRSGTDTQYF | TGCGCCAGCAGCCCCGGGCGGCGGAGCGGCACAGATACGCAGTATTTT
TRBD2 | 14 | TRBJ2-7 | NA | TRBV9 | CASSPDGGGHEQYF | TGTGCCAGCAGCCCAGACGGGGGGGGCCACGAGCAGTACTTC
TRBD1 | 17 | TRBJ2-7 | NA | TRBV4-1 | CASSQDSFGTGIAEQYF | TGCGCCAGCAGCCAAGATAGTTTCGGGACAGGGATTGCCGAGCAGTACTTC
NA | 14 | TRBJ1-5 | few | TRBV6-2/TRBV6-3 | CASSYREGDQPQHF | TGTGCCAGCAGTTATAGGGAGGGCGATCAGCCCCAGCATTTT